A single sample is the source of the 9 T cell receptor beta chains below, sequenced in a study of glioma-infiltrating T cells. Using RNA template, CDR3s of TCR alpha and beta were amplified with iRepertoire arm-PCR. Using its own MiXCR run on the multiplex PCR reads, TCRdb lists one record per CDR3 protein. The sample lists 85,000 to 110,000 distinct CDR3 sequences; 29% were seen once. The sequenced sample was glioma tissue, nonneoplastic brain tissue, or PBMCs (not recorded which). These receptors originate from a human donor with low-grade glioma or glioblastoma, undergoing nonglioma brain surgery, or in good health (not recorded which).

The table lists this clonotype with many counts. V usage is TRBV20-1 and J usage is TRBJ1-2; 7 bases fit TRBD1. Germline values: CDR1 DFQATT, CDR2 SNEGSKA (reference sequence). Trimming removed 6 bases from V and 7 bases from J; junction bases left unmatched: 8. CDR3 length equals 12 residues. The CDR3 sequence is CSAGDRVSGYTF. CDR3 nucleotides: TGCAGTGCGGGCGACAGGGTATCTGGCTACACCTTC.

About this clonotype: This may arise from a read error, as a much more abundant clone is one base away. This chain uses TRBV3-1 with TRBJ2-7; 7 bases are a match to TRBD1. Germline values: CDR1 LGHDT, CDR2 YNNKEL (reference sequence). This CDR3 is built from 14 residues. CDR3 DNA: TGTGCCAGCAGCCAAATAGGGGGCGGGTACGAGAAGTACTTC. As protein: CASSQIGGGYEKYF.

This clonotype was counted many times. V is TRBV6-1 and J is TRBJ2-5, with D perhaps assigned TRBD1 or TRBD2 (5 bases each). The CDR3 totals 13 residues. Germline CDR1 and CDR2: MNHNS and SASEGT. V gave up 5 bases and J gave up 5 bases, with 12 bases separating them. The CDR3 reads CASSREGRETQYF. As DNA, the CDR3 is TGTGCCAGCAGTCGCGAGGGGCGCGAGACCCAGTACTTC.

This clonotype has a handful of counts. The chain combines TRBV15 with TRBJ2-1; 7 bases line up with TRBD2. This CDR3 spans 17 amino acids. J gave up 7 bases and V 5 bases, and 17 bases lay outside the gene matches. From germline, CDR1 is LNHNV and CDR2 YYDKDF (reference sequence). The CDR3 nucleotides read TGTGCCACCAGCCGTACAAGGACCGGGACTATGAAAAATGAGCAGTTCTTC. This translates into CATSRTRTGTMKNEQFF.

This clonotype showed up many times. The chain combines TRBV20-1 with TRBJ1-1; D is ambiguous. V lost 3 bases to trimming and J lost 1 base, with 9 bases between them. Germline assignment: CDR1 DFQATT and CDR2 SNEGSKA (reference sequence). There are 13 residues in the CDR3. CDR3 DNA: TGCAGTGCTAGTCTTTCAGGGAACACTGAAGCTTTCTTT. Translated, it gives CSASLSGNTEAFF.

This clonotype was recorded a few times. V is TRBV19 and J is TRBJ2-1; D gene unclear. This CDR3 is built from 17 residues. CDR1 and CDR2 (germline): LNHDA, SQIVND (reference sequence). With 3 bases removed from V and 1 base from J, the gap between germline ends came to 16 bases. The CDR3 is CASSIFSTHNSYNEQFF. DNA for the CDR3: TGTGCCAGTAGTATCTTCTCGACTCATAATTCCTACAATGAGCAGTTCTTC.

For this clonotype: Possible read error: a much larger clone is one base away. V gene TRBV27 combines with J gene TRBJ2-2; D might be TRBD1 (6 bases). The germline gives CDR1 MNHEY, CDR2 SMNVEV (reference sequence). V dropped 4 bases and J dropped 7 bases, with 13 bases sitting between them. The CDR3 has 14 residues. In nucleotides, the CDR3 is TGTGCCAGCAGTTACAGGACAGTCTGCGGGGAGCTGTTTTTT. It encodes CASSYRTVCGELFF.

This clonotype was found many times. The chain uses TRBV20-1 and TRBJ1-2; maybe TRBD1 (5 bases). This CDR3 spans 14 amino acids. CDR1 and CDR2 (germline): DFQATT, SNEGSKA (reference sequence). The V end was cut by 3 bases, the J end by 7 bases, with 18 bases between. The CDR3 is CSASPRGGFRGYTF. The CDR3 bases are TGCAGTGCTAGTCCTAGGGGAGGGTTTCGTGGCTACACCTTC.

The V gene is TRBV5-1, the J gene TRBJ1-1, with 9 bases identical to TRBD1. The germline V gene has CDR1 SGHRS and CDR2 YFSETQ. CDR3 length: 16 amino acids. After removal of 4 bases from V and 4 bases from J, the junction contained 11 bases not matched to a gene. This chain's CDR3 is CASSPGTGRSSTEAFF. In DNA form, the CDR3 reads TGCGCCAGCAGCCCCGGGACAGGGCGGTCGAGCACTGAAGCTTTCTTT.